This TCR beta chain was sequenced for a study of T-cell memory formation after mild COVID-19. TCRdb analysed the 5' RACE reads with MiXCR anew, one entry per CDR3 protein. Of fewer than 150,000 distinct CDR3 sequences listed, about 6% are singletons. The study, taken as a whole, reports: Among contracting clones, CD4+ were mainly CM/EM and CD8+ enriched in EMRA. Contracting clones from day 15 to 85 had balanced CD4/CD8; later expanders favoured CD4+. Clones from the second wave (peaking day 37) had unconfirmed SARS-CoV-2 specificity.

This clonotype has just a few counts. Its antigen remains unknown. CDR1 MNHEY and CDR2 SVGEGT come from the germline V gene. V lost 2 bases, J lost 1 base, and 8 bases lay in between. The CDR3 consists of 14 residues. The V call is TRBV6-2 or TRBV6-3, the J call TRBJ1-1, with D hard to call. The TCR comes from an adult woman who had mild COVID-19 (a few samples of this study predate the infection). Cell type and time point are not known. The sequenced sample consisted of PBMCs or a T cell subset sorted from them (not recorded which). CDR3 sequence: CASSYLRGNTEAFF. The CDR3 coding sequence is TGTGCCAGCAGTTACCTTCGGGGGAACACTGAAGCTTTCTTT.